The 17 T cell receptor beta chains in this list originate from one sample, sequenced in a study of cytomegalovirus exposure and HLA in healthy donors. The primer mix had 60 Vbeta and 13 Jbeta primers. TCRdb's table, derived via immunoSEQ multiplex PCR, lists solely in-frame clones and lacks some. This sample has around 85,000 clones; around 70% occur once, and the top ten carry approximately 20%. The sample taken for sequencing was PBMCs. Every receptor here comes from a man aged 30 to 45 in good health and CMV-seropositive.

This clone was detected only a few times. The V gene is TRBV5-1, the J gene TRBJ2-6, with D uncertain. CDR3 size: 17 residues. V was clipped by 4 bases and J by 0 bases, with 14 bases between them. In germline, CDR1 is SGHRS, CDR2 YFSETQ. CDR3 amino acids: CASSRNTESSGANVLTF. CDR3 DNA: TGCGCCAGCAGCCGGAATACAGAAAGCTCTGGGGCCAACGTCCTGACTTTC.

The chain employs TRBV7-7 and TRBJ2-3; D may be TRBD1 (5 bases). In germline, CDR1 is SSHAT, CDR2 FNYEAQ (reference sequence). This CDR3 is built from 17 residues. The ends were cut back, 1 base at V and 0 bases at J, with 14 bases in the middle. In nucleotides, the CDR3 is TGTGCCAGCAGCTTAGGACGGAGTGCAGGGAGCACAGATACGCAGTATTTT. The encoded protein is CASSLGRSAGSTDTQYF.

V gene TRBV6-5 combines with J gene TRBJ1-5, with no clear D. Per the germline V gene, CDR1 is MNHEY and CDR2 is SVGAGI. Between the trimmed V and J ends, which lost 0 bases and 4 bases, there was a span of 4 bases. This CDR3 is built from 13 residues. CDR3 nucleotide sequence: TGTGCCAGCAGTTACTCGAGAAATCAGCCCCAGCATTTT. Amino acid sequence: CASSYSRNQPQHF.

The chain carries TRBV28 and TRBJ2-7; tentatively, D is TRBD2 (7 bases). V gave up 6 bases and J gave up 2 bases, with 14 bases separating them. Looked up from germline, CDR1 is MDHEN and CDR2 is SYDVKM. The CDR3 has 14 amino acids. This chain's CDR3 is CASSGGGQTYEQYF. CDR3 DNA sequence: TGTGCCAGCAGCGGCGGGGGACAAACCTACGAGCAGTACTTC.

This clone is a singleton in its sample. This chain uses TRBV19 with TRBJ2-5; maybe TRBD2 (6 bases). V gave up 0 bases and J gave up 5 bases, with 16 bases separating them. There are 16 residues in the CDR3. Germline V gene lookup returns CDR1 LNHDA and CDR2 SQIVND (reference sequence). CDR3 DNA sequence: TGTGCCAGTAGTATAGATGGAGCGGGTGTAGGGGAGACCCAGTACTTC. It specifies CASSIDGAGVGETQYF.

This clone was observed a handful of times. For the CDR3, the DNA is TGTGCCTGCCCTTTCTCTCAAGAGACCCAGTACTTC. Its translation is CACPFSQETQYF. This chain uses TRBV30 with TRBJ2-5; D not certain. V lost 6 bases and J 2 bases, leaving 10 bases between the germline ends. CDR1 is GTSNPN, CDR2 SVGIG, per germline (reference sequence). The CDR3 runs to 12 residues.

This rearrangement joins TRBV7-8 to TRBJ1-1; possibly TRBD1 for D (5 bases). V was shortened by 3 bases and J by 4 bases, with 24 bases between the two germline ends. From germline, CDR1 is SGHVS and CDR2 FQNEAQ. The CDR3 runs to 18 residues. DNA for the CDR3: TGTGCCAGCAGCTTCGGACTGGGACCGGCGGGGACGATCACTGAAGCTTTCTTT. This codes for CASSFGLGPAGTITEAFF.

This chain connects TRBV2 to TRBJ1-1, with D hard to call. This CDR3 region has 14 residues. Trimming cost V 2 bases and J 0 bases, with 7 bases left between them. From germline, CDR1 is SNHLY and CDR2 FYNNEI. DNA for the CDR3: TGTGCCAGCAGTGAACTTACAGTGAACACTGAAGCTTTCTTT. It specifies CASSELTVNTEAFF. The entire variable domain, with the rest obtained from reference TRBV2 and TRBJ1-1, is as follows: EPEVTQTPSHQVTQMGQEVILRCVPISNHLYFYWYRQILGQKVEFLVSFYNNEISEKSEIFDDQFSVERPDGSNFTLKIRSTKLEDSAMYFCASSELTVNTEAFFGQGTRLTVV.

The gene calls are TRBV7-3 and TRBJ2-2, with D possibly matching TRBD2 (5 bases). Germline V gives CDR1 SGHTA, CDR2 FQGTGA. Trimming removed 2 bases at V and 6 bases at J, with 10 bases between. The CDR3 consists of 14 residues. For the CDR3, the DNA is TGTGCCAGCAGCTTATTCGCTAGCCCCGGGGAGCTGTTTTTT. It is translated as CASSLFASPGELFF.

CDR3 sequence: CASSQSSDRGYEQYF. CDR3 DNA sequence: TGTGCCAGTAGCCAATCATCGGACAGGGGATACGAGCAGTACTTC. V and J are TRBV19 and TRBJ2-7; TRBD1 matches 9 bases. The ends lost 6 bases at V and 4 bases at J; junction bases unmatched: 10. CDR3 length equals 15 residues. Per germline, CDR1 LNHDA and CDR2 SQIVND (reference sequence).

The CDR3 DNA sequence: TGTGCCAGCAGTTTAGGACAGGGAATGAACACTGAAGCTTTCTTT. Its protein is CASSLGQGMNTEAFF. J is TRBJ1-1 and V is TRBV6-6; 8 positions agree with TRBD1. Germline trimming cut 4 bases from V and 0 bases from J; bases unmatched to any gene: 4. CDR3 length equals 15 residues. The germline CDR1 and CDR2 sequences are MNHNY and SVGAGI (reference sequence).

The CDR3 bases are TGTGCCAGCAGGACCGGTGGGGGACAGGCGATGAATGAAAAACTGTTTTTT. The encoded protein is CASRTGGGQAMNEKLFF. V is TRBV2 and J is TRBJ1-4, with TRBD1 matching over 8 bases. V shed 6 bases and J 5 bases; nucleotides not matched to a gene: 14. This CDR3 is 17 amino acids long. The V gene's germline CDR1 is SNHLY and CDR2 FYNNEI.

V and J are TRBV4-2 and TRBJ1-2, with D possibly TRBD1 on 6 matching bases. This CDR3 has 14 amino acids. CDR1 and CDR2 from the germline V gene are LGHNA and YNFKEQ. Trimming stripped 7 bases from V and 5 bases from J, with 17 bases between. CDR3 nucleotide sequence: TGTGCCAGCACTAACAGGGTTTCGGGGTATGGCTACACCTTC. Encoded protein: CASTNRVSGYGYTF.

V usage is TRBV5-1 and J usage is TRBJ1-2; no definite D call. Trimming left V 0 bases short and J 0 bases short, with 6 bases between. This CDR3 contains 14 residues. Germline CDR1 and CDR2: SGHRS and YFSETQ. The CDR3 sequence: CASSLDIANYGYTF. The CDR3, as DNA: TGCGCCAGCAGCTTGGACATCGCTAACTATGGCTACACCTTC.

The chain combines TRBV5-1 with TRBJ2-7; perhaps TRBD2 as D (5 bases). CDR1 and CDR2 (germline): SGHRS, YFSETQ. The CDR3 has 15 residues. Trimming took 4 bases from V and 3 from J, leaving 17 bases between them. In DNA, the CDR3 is TGCGCCAGCAGCACCTTACCCGGGATCCTCTACGAGCAGTACTTC. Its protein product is CASSTLPGILYEQYF.

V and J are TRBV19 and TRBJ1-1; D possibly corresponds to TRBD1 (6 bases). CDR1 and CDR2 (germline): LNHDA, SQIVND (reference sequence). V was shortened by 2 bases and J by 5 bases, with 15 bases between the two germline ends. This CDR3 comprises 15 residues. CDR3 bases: TGTGCCAGTAGTATAACTGGCAGGGGAAGAACTGAAGCTTTCTTT. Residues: CASSITGRGRTEAFF.

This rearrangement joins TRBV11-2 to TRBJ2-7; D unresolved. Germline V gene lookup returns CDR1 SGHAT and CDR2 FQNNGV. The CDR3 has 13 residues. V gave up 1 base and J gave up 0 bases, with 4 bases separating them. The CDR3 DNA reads TGTGCCAGCAGCTTAGCTCCCTCCTACGAGCAGTACTTC. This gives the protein CASSLAPSYEQYF. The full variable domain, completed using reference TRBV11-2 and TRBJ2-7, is EAGVAQSPRYKIIEKRQSVAFWCNPISGHATLYWYQQILGQGPKLLIQFQNNGVVDDSQLPKDRFSAERLKGVDSTLKIQPAKLEDSAVYLCASSLAPSYEQYFGPGTRLTVT.